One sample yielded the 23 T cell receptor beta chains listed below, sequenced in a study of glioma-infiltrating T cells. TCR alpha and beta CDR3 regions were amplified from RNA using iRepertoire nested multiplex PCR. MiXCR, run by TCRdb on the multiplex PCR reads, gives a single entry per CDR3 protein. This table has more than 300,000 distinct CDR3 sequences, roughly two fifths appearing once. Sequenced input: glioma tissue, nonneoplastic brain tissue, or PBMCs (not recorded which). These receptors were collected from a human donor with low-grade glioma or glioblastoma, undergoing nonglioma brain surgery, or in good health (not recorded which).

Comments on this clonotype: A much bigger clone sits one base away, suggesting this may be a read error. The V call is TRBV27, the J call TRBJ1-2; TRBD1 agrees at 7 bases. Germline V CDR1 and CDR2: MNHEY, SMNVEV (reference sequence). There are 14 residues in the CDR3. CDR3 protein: CASSFQDREAGYAF. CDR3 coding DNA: TGTGCCAGCAGTTTCCAAGACAGGGAGGCCGGCTACGCCTTC.

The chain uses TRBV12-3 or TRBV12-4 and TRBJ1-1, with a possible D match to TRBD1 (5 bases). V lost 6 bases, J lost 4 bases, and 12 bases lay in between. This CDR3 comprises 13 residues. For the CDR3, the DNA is TGTGCCAGCAGGGGTGGGGGGGGCACTGAAGCTTTCTTT. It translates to CASRGGGGTEAFF.

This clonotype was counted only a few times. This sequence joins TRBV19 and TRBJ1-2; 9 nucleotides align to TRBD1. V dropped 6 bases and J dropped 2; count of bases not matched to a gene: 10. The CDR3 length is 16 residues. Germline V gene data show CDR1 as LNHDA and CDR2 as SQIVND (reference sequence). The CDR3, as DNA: TGTGCCAGTAGGAGGGACAGGGCGGGAAGAAACTATGGCTACACCTTC. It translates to CASRRDRAGRNYGYTF.

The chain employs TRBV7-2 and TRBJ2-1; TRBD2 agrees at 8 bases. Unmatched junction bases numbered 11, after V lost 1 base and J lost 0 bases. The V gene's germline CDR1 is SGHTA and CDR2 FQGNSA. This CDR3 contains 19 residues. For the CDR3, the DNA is TGTGCCAGCAGCTTAGTTTCAAGCGGGAGATACTACTCCTACAATGAGCAGTTCTTC. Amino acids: CASSLVSSGRYYSYNEQFF.

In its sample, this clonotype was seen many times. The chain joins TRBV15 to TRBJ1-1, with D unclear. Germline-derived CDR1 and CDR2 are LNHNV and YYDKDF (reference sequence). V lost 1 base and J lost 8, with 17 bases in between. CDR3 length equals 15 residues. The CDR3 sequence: CATSRGNTAGEEAFF. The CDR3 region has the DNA TGTGCCACCAGCAGAGGTAATACTGCCGGGGAAGAAGCTTTCTTT.

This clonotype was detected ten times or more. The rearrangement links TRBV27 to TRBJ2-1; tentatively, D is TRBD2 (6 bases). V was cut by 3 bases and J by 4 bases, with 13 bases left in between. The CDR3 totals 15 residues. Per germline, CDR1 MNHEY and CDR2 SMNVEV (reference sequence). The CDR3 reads CASSFKLATYNEQFF. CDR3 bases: TGTGCCAGCAGTTTTAAACTAGCTACTTACAATGAGCAGTTCTTC.

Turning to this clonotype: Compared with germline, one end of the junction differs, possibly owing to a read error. DNA for the CDR3: TGTGCCAGCAGGCCGACGGGACGCTACAGTGAGCAGTTCTTC. It codes for CASRPTGRYSEQFF. The gene calls are TRBV7-9 and TRBJ2-1; D may be TRBD1 or TRBD2 (5 bases each). CDR1 is SEHNR and CDR2 is FQNEAQ in the germline V gene (reference sequence). The CDR3 has 14 residues.

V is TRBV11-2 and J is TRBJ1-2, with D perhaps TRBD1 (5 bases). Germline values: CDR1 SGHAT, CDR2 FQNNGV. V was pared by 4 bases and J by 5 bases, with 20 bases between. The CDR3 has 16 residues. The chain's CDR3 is CASSSNSGRGWYGYTF. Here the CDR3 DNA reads TGTGCCAGCAGCTCTAACTCAGGGAGGGGTTGGTATGGCTACACCTTC.

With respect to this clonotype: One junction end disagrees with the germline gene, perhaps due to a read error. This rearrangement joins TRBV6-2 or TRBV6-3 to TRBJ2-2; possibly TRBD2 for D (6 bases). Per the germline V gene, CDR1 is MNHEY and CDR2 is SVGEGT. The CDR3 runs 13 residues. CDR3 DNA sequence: TGTGCCAGCAGCCCTAGCGACACCGGGGAGGTGTTTTTT. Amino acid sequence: CASSPSDTGEVFF.

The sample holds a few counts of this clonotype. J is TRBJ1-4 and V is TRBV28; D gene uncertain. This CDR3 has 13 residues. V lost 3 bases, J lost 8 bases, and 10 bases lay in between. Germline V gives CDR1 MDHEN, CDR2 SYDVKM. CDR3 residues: CASSFYDGEKLFF. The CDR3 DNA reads TGTGCCAGCAGTTTTTACGATGGGGAAAAACTGTTTTTT.

Written as DNA, the CDR3 is TGCGCCAGCAGCCAGGGCGTCGGGCTAAGCAATCAGCCCCAGCATTTT. Its protein product is CASSQGVGLSNQPQHF. This chain links TRBV4-3 with TRBJ1-5; D unclear. V was clipped by 3 bases and J by 1 base, with 13 bases between them. Germline assignment: CDR1 LGHNA and CDR2 YSLEER. This CDR3 spans 16 amino acids.

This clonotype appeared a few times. The chain's CDR3 is CASSPTSGSRGTDTQYF. The CDR3 DNA reads TGTGCCAGCAGCCCGACTAGCGGGAGTCGGGGCACAGATACGCAGTATTTT. The gene calls are TRBV7-2 and TRBJ2-3; 12 bases match TRBD2. This CDR3 region has 17 residues. J gave up 1 base and V 5 bases, and 7 bases lay outside the gene matches. Germline loops: CDR1 SGHTA, CDR2 FQGNSA.

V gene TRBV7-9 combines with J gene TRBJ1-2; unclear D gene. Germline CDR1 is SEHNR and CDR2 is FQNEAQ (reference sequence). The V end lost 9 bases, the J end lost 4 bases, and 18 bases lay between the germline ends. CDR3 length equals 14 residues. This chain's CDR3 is CASNDPPRAYGYTF. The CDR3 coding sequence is TGTGCCAGTAACGACCCCCCAAGGGCCTATGGCTACACCTTC. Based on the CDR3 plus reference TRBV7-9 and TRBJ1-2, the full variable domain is DTGVSQNPRHKITKRGQNVTFRCDPISEHNRLYWYRQTLGQGPEFLTYFQNEAQLEKSRLLSDRFSAERPKGSFSTLEIQRTEQGDSAMYLCASNDPPRAYGYTFGSGTRLTVV.

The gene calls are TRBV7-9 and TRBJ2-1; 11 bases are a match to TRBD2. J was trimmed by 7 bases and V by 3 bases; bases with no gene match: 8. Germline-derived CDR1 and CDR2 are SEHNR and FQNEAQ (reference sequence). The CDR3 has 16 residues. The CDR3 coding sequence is TGTGCCAGCAGCTTGATTAGCGGGAGGGCCAGGAATGAGCAGTTCTTC. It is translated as CASSLISGRARNEQFF.

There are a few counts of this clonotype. CDR3 sequence (DNA): TGTGCCAGCAGTCCCTCCCGGGTTAGGGGGGTTAGGGAGACCCAGTACTTC. Its protein product is CASSPSRVRGVRETQYF. This sequence joins TRBV27 and TRBJ2-5, with D possibly called TRBD1 or TRBD2 (6 bases each). Germline loops: CDR1 MNHEY, CDR2 SMNVEV (reference sequence). The V and J ends lost 5 bases and 5 bases respectively, with 24 bases between them. The CDR3 runs to 17 residues.

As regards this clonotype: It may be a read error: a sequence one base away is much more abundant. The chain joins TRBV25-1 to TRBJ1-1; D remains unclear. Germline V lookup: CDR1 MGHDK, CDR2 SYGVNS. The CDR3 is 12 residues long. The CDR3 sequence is CSSSAGNTEAFF. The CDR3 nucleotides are TGTTCCAGCAGTGCGGGGAACACTGAAGCTTTCTTT.

The CDR3 protein is CASSLERNDEQYF. The CDR3 DNA reads TGCGCCAGCAGCTTGGAGAGGAACGACGAGCAGTACTTC. The chain recombines TRBV5-1 with TRBJ2-7; no reliable D call. The germline gives CDR1 SGHRS, CDR2 YFSETQ. This CDR3 is built from 13 residues. Trimming stripped 0 bases from V and 5 bases from J, with 9 bases between.

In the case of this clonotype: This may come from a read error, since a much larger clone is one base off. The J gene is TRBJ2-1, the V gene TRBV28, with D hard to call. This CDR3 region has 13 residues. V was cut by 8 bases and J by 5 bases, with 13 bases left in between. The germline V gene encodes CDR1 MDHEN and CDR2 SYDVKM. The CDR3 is CASQVGLNNEQFF. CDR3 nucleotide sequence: TGTGCCAGCCAGGTAGGGCTAAACAATGAGCAGTTCTTC.

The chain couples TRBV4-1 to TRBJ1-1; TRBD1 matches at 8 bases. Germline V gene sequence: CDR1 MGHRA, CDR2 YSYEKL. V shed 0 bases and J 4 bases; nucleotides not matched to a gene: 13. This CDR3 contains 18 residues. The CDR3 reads CASSQDYAGGSYGTEAFF. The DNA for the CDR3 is TGCGCCAGCAGCCAAGATTACGCAGGGGGCTCTTACGGCACTGAAGCTTTCTTT.

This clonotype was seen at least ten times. DNA of the CDR3: TGTGCCAGCAGTTCTCCAGGGGGGGGCTCCTACGAGCAGTACTTC. This encodes CASSSPGGGSYEQYF. The chain joins TRBV27 to TRBJ2-7, with D perhaps being TRBD1 or TRBD2 (7 bases each). Trimming removed 4 bases from V and 0 bases from J, with 13 bases in between. Per the germline V gene, CDR1 is MNHEY and CDR2 is SMNVEV (reference sequence). CDR3 length: 15 residues.

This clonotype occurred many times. The CDR3 region is CASSRTGIYTEAFF. CDR3 DNA sequence: TGTGCCAGCAGCCGGACAGGGATATACACTGAAGCTTTCTTT. The gene calls are TRBV27 and TRBJ1-1, with TRBD1 identical over 8 bases. Germline loops: CDR1 MNHEY, CDR2 SMNVEV (reference sequence). V lost 6 bases to trimming and J lost 3 bases; unmatched junction nucleotides: 6. The CDR3 loop spans 14 amino acids.

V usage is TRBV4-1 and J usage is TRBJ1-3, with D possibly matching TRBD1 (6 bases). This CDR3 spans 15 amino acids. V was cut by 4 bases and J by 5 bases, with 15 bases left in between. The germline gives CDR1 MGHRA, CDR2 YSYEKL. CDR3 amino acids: CASSRLQGSRNTIYF. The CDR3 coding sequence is TGCGCCAGCAGCCGATTACAGGGCTCCAGAAACACCATATATTTT.

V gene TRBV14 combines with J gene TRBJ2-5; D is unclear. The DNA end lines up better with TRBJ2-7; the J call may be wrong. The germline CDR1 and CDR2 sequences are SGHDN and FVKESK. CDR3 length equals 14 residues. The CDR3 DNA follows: TGTGCCAGCAGCCAAGACGCGGCCAGCTACGAGCAGTACTTC. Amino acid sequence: CASSQDAASYEQYF.